A single sample is the source of the 5 T cell receptor beta chains below, sequenced in a study of blood T cell repertoires in COVID-19. The method was immunoSEQ multiplex PCR; TCRdb's version includes in-frame clones alone and lacks a portion of them. The sample holds around 380,000 clones, over 75% seen once. The sample consisted of PBMCs or T cells enriched from blood (not recorded which). These receptors were obtained from a man between 25 and 39 years old who had recovered from COVID-19.

The rearrangement joins TRBV10-3 to TRBJ2-5, with 9 bases lining up with TRBD2. The V and J ends lost 4 bases and 5 bases, in that order; junction bases with no gene match: 11. The CDR3 is 16 residues long. Germline V gene lookup returns CDR1 ENHRY and CDR2 SYGVKD. The CDR3 region is CAISGTTGLAGETQYF. The CDR3, as DNA: TGTGCCATCAGTGGAACGACGGGACTAGCAGGCGAGACCCAGTACTTC.

The V call is TRBV18, the J call TRBJ1-2, with a possible D match to TRBD1 (5 bases). The CDR3 totals 12 residues. The V end was cut by 6 bases, the J end by 2 bases, with 7 bases between. Germline assignment: CDR1 KGHSH and CDR2 LQKENI. The CDR3 reads CASSDRNYGYTF. CDR3 nucleotides: TGTGCCAGCTCCGACAGAAACTATGGCTACACCTTC.

The rearrangement joins TRBV7-6 to TRBJ1-6, with 10 nucleotides matching TRBD1. Germline V lookup: CDR1 SGHVS, CDR2 FNYEAQ. The V gene end was trimmed by 5 bases and the J gene end by 0 bases; junction bases not matched to a gene: 7. The CDR3 runs to 18 residues. CDR3 nucleotides: TGTGCCAGCAGCCTCGGGGACAGGGGTAGCTCCTATAATTCACCCCTCCACTTT. It codes for CASSLGDRGSSYNSPLHF.

The gene calls are TRBV25-1 and TRBJ1-2; 8 positions match TRBD1. Trimming removed 3 bases from V and 3 bases from J; junction bases left unmatched: 0. Per the germline V gene, CDR1 is MGHDK and CDR2 is SYGVNS. CDR3 size: 13 residues. The CDR3 loop reads CASSETGDYGYTF. The CDR3 DNA is TGTGCCAGCAGTGAGACAGGGGACTATGGCTACACCTTC.

The rearrangement links TRBV10-3 to TRBJ1-6, with 7 bases identical to TRBD1. CDR1 and CDR2 (germline): ENHRY, SYGVKD. The CDR3 is 12 amino acids. After removal of 5 bases from V and 8 bases from J, the junction contained 0 bases not matched to a gene. Written as DNA, the CDR3 is TGTGCCATCAGTCAGGGGGATTCACCCCTCCACTTT. Amino acid sequence: CAISQGDSPLHF.